A selection of T cell receptor beta chains follows, all from one sample in a study of blood T cell repertoires in COVID-19. The data were produced by immunoSEQ multiplex PCR, yet TCRdb's version contains in-frame clones alone and is incomplete. This table has a few hundred thousand clones, nearly 90% appearing once. The sample comprised PBMCs or T cells enriched from blood (not recorded which). These receptor sequences come from a woman in her late teens or twenties with acute COVID-19. The CDR3 runs from the conserved cysteine through the conserved F or W. A D gene is named only where the DNA matches it firmly. Clone size is not always given. Where it is, it says once, few, many or a class for expanded clones.

CDR3aa: CASSNRGLNQPQHF; CDR3nt: TGTGCCAGCAGTAACAGGGGCCTAAATCAGCCCCAGCATTTT; j_gene: TRBJ1-5; d_gene: TRBD1; v_gene: TRBV28; len: 14; abundance: -
CDR3aa: CASSRPIGPEQYF; CDR3nt: TGTGCCAGCAGCAGACCCATTGGGCCCGAGCAGTACTTC; j_gene: TRBJ2-7; d_gene: -; v_gene: TRBV21-1; len: 13; abundance: -
CDR3aa: CASLAGTSGANVLTF; CDR3nt: TGTGCCAGCTTAGCGGGGACATCGGGGGCCAACGTCCTGACTTTC; j_gene: TRBJ2-6; d_gene: TRBD2; v_gene: TRBV6-5; len: 15; abundance: -
CDR3aa: CASSLSGTGYQETQYF; CDR3nt: TGTGCCAGCAGTTTATCCGGGACAGGGTACCAAGAGACCCAGTACTTC; j_gene: TRBJ2-5; d_gene: TRBD1; v_gene: TRBV28; len: 16; abundance: -
CDR3aa: CASSGLGREREQYF; CDR3nt: TGTGCCAGCAGCGGTTTAGGGCGGGAGCGCGAGCAGTACTTC; j_gene: TRBJ2-7; d_gene: TRBD2; v_gene: TRBV7-9; len: 14; abundance: -
CDR3aa: CSVDPRPGTGANEQYF; CDR3nt: TGCAGCGTTGACCCCCGACCCGGGACAGGGGCGAACGAGCAGTACTTC; j_gene: TRBJ2-7; d_gene: TRBD1; v_gene: TRBV29-1; len: 16; abundance: -
CDR3aa: CASTSGQLRYGYTF; CDR3nt: TGTGCCAGCACCTCGGGACAGCTCCGCTATGGCTACACCTTC; j_gene: TRBJ1-2; d_gene: TRBD1; v_gene: TRBV28; len: 14; abundance: -
CDR3aa: CASSSWDRHTEAFF; CDR3nt: TGTGCCAGCAGCTCCTGGGACAGGCACACTGAAGCTTTCTTT; j_gene: TRBJ1-1; d_gene: TRBD1; v_gene: TRBV5-6; len: 14; abundance: -
CDR3aa: CAIKDSRILNTEAFF; CDR3nt: TGTGCCATCAAAGACAGCCGAATTTTGAACACTGAAGCTTTCTTT; j_gene: TRBJ1-1; d_gene: -; v_gene: TRBV10-3; len: 15; abundance: -
CDR3aa: CASSLELGGSTEAFF; CDR3nt: TGTGCCAGCAGCTTGGAACTAGGGGGAAGCACTGAAGCTTTCTTT; j_gene: TRBJ1-1; d_gene: -; v_gene: TRBV5-4; len: 15; abundance: -
CDR3aa: CASSPLEGVSYEQYF; CDR3nt: TGTGCCAGCTCACCACTGGAAGGGGTCTCCTACGAGCAGTACTTC; j_gene: TRBJ2-7; d_gene: -; v_gene: TRBV18; len: 15; abundance: -
CDR3aa: CASSLARAGANVLTF; CDR3nt: TGTGCCAGCAGTTTAGCCAGGGCCGGGGCCAACGTCCTGACTTTC; j_gene: TRBJ2-6; d_gene: -; v_gene: TRBV28; len: 15; abundance: -
CDR3aa: CATKGRGPPNEQFF; CDR3nt: TGTGCCACCAAGGGCAGGGGGCCCCCCAATGAGCAGTTCTTC; j_gene: TRBJ2-1; d_gene: TRBD1; v_gene: TRBV24-1; len: 14; abundance: -
CDR3aa: CATSRDGGRQGTEAFF; CDR3nt: TGTGCCACCAGCAGAGATGGGGGGAGACAGGGGACTGAAGCTTTCTTT; j_gene: TRBJ1-1; d_gene: TRBD1; v_gene: TRBV15; len: 16; abundance: -
CDR3aa: CASSLTPPGQGTREQYF; CDR3nt: TGTGCCAGCAGCCTAACCCCTCCGGGACAGGGGACGCGAGAGCAGTACTTC; j_gene: TRBJ2-7; d_gene: TRBD1; v_gene: TRBV27; len: 17; abundance: few
CDR3aa: CASSFGGKGEKLFF; CDR3nt: TGTGCCAGCAGCTTTGGAGGGAAGGGTGAAAAACTGTTTTTT; j_gene: TRBJ1-4; d_gene: -; v_gene: TRBV7-9; len: 14; abundance: -
CDR3aa: CASSPGKWTQYF; CDR3nt: TGTGCCAGCAGTCCCGGGAAATGGACCCAGTACTTC; j_gene: TRBJ2-5; d_gene: -; v_gene: TRBV25-1; len: 12; abundance: once
CDR3aa: CSVEDRENTEAFF; CDR3nt: TGCAGCGTTGAAGACAGGGAGAACACTGAAGCTTTCTTT; j_gene: TRBJ1-1; d_gene: -; v_gene: TRBV29-1; len: 13; abundance: -
CDR3aa: CASTIPRQGEAFF; CDR3nt: TGTGCCAGCACCATTCCACGACAGGGTGAAGCTTTCTTT; j_gene: TRBJ1-1; d_gene: TRBD1; v_gene: TRBV28; len: 13; abundance: -
CDR3aa: CASSPTTGISYNEQFF; CDR3nt: TGTGCCAGCAGCCCTACCACAGGGATCTCCTACAATGAGCAGTTCTTC; j_gene: TRBJ2-1; d_gene: -; v_gene: TRBV11-3; len: 16; abundance: -
CDR3aa: CASSLRRDGYEQYF; CDR3nt: TGTGCCAGCAGTTTGCGGCGGGATGGCTACGAGCAGTACTTC; j_gene: TRBJ2-7; d_gene: -; v_gene: TRBV28; len: 14; abundance: -
CDR3aa: CARSGQGADQPQHF; CDR3nt: TGCGCCAGGTCGGGACAGGGGGCCGATCAGCCCCAGCATTTT; j_gene: TRBJ1-5; d_gene: TRBD1; v_gene: TRBV10-1; len: 14; abundance: -
CDR3aa: CASSLTRDTEAFF; CDR3nt: TGTGCCAGCAGTTTAACCAGGGACACTGAAGCTTTCTTT; j_gene: TRBJ1-1; d_gene: -; v_gene: TRBV27; len: 13; abundance: -
CDR3aa: CASPPRDEAFF; CDR3nt: TGTGCCAGCCCCCCCAGGGATGAAGCTTTCTTT; j_gene: TRBJ1-1; d_gene: -; v_gene: TRBV12-3/TRBV12-4; len: 11; abundance: -
CDR3aa: CASSILGQGAWTGNTIYF; CDR3nt: TGTGCCAGTAGTATCTTGGGACAGGGGGCTTGGACTGGAAACACCATATATTTT; j_gene: TRBJ1-3; d_gene: TRBD1; v_gene: TRBV19; len: 18; abundance: -
CDR3aa: CASSYSRAGGAYEQYF; CDR3nt: TGTGCCAGCAGTTACTCTAGAGCGGGAGGGGCCTACGAGCAGTACTTC; j_gene: TRBJ2-7; d_gene: TRBD2; v_gene: TRBV6-5; len: 16; abundance: -
CDR3aa: CASSSTGTGGLMTEAFF; CDR3nt: TGTGCCAGCAGCTCAACCGGGACAGGGGGTCTTATGACTGAAGCTTTCTTT; j_gene: TRBJ1-1; d_gene: TRBD1; v_gene: TRBV7-3; len: 17; abundance: -
CDR3aa: CAWSPRQDTEAFF; CDR3nt: TGTGCCTGGAGTCCCCGACAGGACACTGAAGCTTTCTTT; j_gene: TRBJ1-1; d_gene: -; v_gene: TRBV30; len: 13; abundance: -